The 30 T cell receptor beta chains reported below all come from one sample, sequenced in a study of shared clonotypes between healthy human individuals. Assay used: immunoSEQ multiplex PCR; TCRdb lists only in-frame clones, some missing. This table holds about 2.3 million clones, under 95% found once. The sample was naive CD4+ T cells from PBMCs. Stated subset: CD45RA+ positively selected. These TCRs come from a young man in good health. Some clones in this sample may be carry-over from other donors' samples.

Comment on this clone: Other DNA sequences in this specimen translate into the identical CDR3. The V gene is TRBV5-5, the J gene TRBJ1-5; no firm D call. Germline V gene data show CDR1 as SGHKS and CDR2 as YYEKEE (reference sequence). This CDR3 comprises 13 residues. The V end lost 2 bases, the J end lost 1 base, and 4 bases lay between the germline ends. The chain's CDR3 is CASSFDSNQPQHF. The DNA for the CDR3 is TGTGCCAGCAGCTTCGACAGCAATCAGCCCCAGCATTTT.

The rearrangement uses TRBV28 and TRBJ2-3; 9 bases match TRBD2. Germline lookup yields CDR1 MDHEN and CDR2 SYDVKM. The J segment lost 4 bases and the V segment lost 7 bases, leaving 12 bases of the junction unmatched. The CDR3 is 16 amino acids. The DNA for the CDR3 is TGTGCCAGCAAACACTCAAAGGGACTAGCCTCAGATACGCAGTATTTT. Protein: CASKHSKGLASDTQYF.

This chain uses TRBV15 with TRBJ2-7, with D uncertain. The CDR3 has 13 amino acids. The germline CDR1 and CDR2 sequences are LNHNV and YYDKDF (reference sequence). V was clipped by 1 base and J by 2 bases, with 6 bases between them. CDR3 protein: CATSRGDTYEQYF. The CDR3 DNA reads as TGTGCCACCAGCAGAGGGGATACCTACGAGCAGTACTTC.

The chain carries TRBV6-5 and TRBJ2-5, with D tentatively TRBD2 (6 bases). This CDR3 has 15 residues. CDR1 and CDR2 (germline): MNHEY, SVGAGI. V lost 6 bases to trimming and J lost 5 bases, with 19 bases between them. This chain's CDR3 is CASSAQRVALETQYF. Here the CDR3 DNA reads TGTGCCAGCAGCGCACAGCGGGTTGCGCTCGAGACCCAGTACTTC.

In regard to this clone: The sample carries other DNA sequences with the same CDR3. This chain connects TRBV5-4 to TRBJ1-2; perhaps TRBD1 as D (5 bases). CDR3 length: 13 residues. Trimming took off 4 bases at V and 4 bases at J, with 11 bases between the two ends. Germline V CDR1 and CDR2: SGHNT, YYREEE (reference sequence). The CDR3 nucleotides read TGTGCCAGCAGCGGCCGGGGCCTCTATGGCTACACCTTC. It encodes CASSGRGLYGYTF.

The chain employs TRBV6-1 and TRBJ2-2; D call uncertain. Trimming removed 2 bases at V and 3 bases at J, with 10 bases between. This CDR3 is 15 amino acids long. Germline V gene data show CDR1 as MNHNS and CDR2 as SASEGT. The CDR3 nucleotides are TGTGCCAGCAGTGAATCCCCCCGTTACACCGGGGAGCTGTTTTTT. It is translated as CASSESPRYTGELFF.

The chain combines TRBV5-4 with TRBJ1-4, with TRBD1 matching 7 bases. The V gene end was trimmed by 4 bases and the J gene end by 4 bases; junction bases not matched to a gene: 7. This CDR3 has 15 residues. Germline loops: CDR1 SGHNT, CDR2 YYREEE (reference sequence). DNA of the CDR3: TGTGCCAGCAGCAATACACAGGGGATTAATGAAAAACTGTTTTTT. This encodes CASSNTQGINEKLFF. Using reference TRBV5-4 and TRBJ1-4 for the parts outside the CDR3, the full variable domain is ETGVTQSPTHLIKTRGQQVTLRCSSQSGHNTVSWYQQALGQGPQFIFQYYREEENGRGNFPPRFSGLQFPNYSSELNVNALELDDSALYLCASSNTQGINEKLFFGSGTQLSVL.

A note on this clone: The sample holds other DNA sequences that translate to the same CDR3. V is TRBV18 and J is TRBJ2-7; TRBD1 might be the D (6 bases). The CDR3 contains 13 residues. Germline values: CDR1 KGHSH, CDR2 LQKENI. Trimming left V 4 bases short and J 2 bases short, with 9 bases between. Here the CDR3 DNA reads TGTGCCAGCTCACAAGGACAGACCTACGAGCAGTACTTC. It specifies CASSQGQTYEQYF.

The genes are TRBV7-9 and TRBJ1-3, with D possibly being TRBD1 (6 bases). The length of the CDR3 is 15 residues. Trimming removed 4 bases from V and 5 bases from J, with 15 bases in between. Germline CDR1 SEHNR, CDR2 FQNEAQ (reference sequence). CDR3 in amino acids: CASSSPRGFRNTIYF. In DNA form, the CDR3 reads TGTGCCAGCAGCTCACCAAGGGGGTTTAGAAACACCATATATTTT.

J is TRBJ2-7 and V is TRBV10-1, with 10 positions matching TRBD2. This CDR3 has 17 residues. Germline V gene data show CDR1 as WNHNN and CDR2 as SYGVQD (reference sequence). With 0 bases clipped from V and 0 bases from J, the junction kept 5 bases outside the gene matches. The CDR3 reads CASSESGASGSSYEQYF. CDR3 bases: TGCGCCAGCAGTGAGTCGGGGGCTAGCGGGAGCTCCTACGAGCAGTACTTC.

This clone was observed a handful of times. The chain links TRBV29-1 to TRBJ2-2, with TRBD1 matching 10 bases. Per germline, CDR1 SQVTM and CDR2 ANQGSEA. With 3 bases clipped from V and 3 bases from J, the junction kept 1 base outside the gene matches. The CDR3 consists of 14 residues. This CDR3 reads CSVEDRGYTGELFF. The CDR3 DNA sequence: TGCAGCGTTGAGGACAGGGGGTACACCGGGGAGCTGTTTTTT.

As for this clone: The same CDR3 arises from other DNA sequences in this sample as well. This chain links TRBV28 with TRBJ1-5; no clear D gene. This CDR3 is built from 15 residues. From germline, CDR1 is MDHEN and CDR2 SYDVKM. V dropped 3 bases and J dropped 0 bases, with 9 bases sitting between them. The CDR3 region is CASSLRQYSNQPQHF. The CDR3, as DNA: TGTGCCAGCAGTTTGCGGCAGTATAGCAATCAGCCCCAGCATTTT.

The chain has TRBV7-6 and TRBJ1-4, with D possibly being TRBD1 (6 bases). V was cut by 0 bases and J by 7 bases, with 15 bases left in between. The CDR3 covers 16 residues. Germline V lookup: CDR1 SGHVS, CDR2 FNYEAQ. The CDR3 DNA sequence: TGTGCCAGCAGCTTAGCCGGGGGGGCAGGGAGTGAAAAACTGTTTTTT. This sequence encodes CASSLAGGAGSEKLFF.

The CDR3 sequence: CASSLKQGSGANVLTF. The CDR3 DNA sequence: TGTGCCAGCAGCTTAAAACAGGGGTCCGGGGCCAACGTCCTGACTTTC. This rearrangement joins TRBV7-2 to TRBJ2-6, with 7 bases identical to TRBD1. CDR3 length: 16 residues. CDR1 and CDR2 (germline): SGHTA, FQGNSA. V lost 2 bases, J lost 4 bases, and 5 bases stayed unmatched.

Only one count was recorded for this clone. The V gene is TRBV25-1, the J gene TRBJ1-1, with a tentative D call TRBD1 (5 bases). The V gene's germline CDR1 is MGHDK and CDR2 SYGVNS. V lost 2 bases and J 9 bases, leaving 13 bases between the germline ends. CDR3 length: 13 residues. The CDR3, as DNA: TGTGCCAGCAGTGAAATGCTGGGGCGTCAAGCTTTCTTT. Protein sequence: CASSEMLGRQAFF.

The chain recombines TRBV28 with TRBJ2-5; TRBD1 or TRBD2 may be the D gene (5 bases each). V lost 6 bases and J lost 5, with 16 bases in between. From germline, CDR1 is MDHEN and CDR2 SYDVKM. The CDR3 consists of 14 residues. For the CDR3, the DNA is TGTGCCAGCAGCTTCTCGGGACCCGGGGAGACCCAGTACTTC. Translated, it gives CASSFSGPGETQYF.

The gene calls are TRBV7-9 and TRBJ1-5, with D tentatively TRBD1 (5 bases). CDR1 is SEHNR, CDR2 FQNEAQ, per germline (reference sequence). The CDR3 totals 16 residues. Trimming shortened V by 1 base and J by 2 bases, and 12 bases separated the two germline ends. The CDR3 region has the DNA TGTGCCAGCAGCTTAGGCGTGTCGGGGGGCAATCAGCCCCAGCATTTT. Translated: CASSLGVSGGNQPQHF.

The genes are TRBV28 and TRBJ2-2; D tentatively reads TRBD1 or TRBD2 (7 bases each). Trimming removed 6 bases at V and 4 bases at J, with 21 bases between. This CDR3 comprises 17 residues. Germline CDR1 reads MDHEN; CDR2 reads SYDVKM. The CDR3 nucleotides are TGTGCCAGCAGAGGGGGCGGGAGAGGAGGGAGCACCGGGGAGCTGTTTTTT. Its translation is CASRGGGRGGSTGELFF.

The chain links TRBV6-1 to TRBJ1-5, with D hard to call. Trimming cost V 7 bases and J 9 bases, with 7 bases left between them. The CDR3 extends over 10 amino acids. Germline CDR1 MNHNS, CDR2 SASEGT. The CDR3 sequence is CASNPTPQHF. The CDR3 DNA reads as TGTGCCAGCAACCCGACGCCCCAGCATTTT.

This clone was seen only a few times. The gene calls are TRBV11-2 and TRBJ1-2; D remains ambiguous. Trimming stripped 7 bases from V and 8 bases from J, with 20 bases between. This CDR3 spans 14 amino acids. Germline V lookup: CDR1 SGHAT, CDR2 FQNNGV. CDR3 DNA: TGTGCCAGCAATCCGGGCCTATGGCCCGAGGGCTACACCTTC. Its protein product is CASNPGLWPEGYTF.

The gene calls are TRBV6-6 and TRBJ2-1; a possible D gene is TRBD2 (6 bases). Germline V lookup: CDR1 MNHNY, CDR2 SVGAGI (reference sequence). V lost 8 bases to trimming and J lost 9 bases, with 14 bases between them. CDR3 length: 12 residues. The CDR3 loop reads CASLQRGGEQFF. Written as DNA, the CDR3 is TGTGCCAGCCTTCAGAGGGGAGGTGAGCAGTTCTTC.

This rearrangement joins TRBV30 to TRBJ2-1; no firm D call. The V end was cut by 2 bases, the J end by 7 bases, with 18 bases between. The CDR3 has 15 amino acids. Germline V CDR1 and CDR2: GTSNPN, SVGIG (reference sequence). In DNA form, the CDR3 reads TGTGCCTGGAGTATCATAACCAGGAAATCGAATGAGCAGTTCTTC. It translates to CAWSIITRKSNEQFF.

This chain uses TRBV5-4 with TRBJ1-1; D is ambiguous. The CDR3 extends over 14 amino acids. CDR1 is SGHNT and CDR2 is YYREEE in the germline V gene (reference sequence). The germline V and J ends were trimmed by 4 bases and 0 bases, with 10 bases remaining between them. In nucleotides, the CDR3 is TGTGCCAGCAGCCCCACAGCTATGAACACTGAAGCTTTCTTT. Translation gives CASSPTAMNTEAFF. The whole variable domain, filled in from reference TRBV5-4 and TRBJ1-1, reads ETGVTQSPTHLIKTRGQQVTLRCSSQSGHNTVSWYQQALGQGPQFIFQYYREEENGRGNFPPRFSGLQFPNYSSELNVNALELDDSALYLCASSPTAMNTEAFFGQGTRLTVV.

This chain uses TRBV19 with TRBJ2-7, with 8 bases identical to TRBD1. The CDR3 is made up of 16 amino acids. Germline V gene data show CDR1 as LNHDA and CDR2 as SQIVND (reference sequence). J lost 3 bases, V lost 5 bases, and 12 bases had no gene match. The CDR3 is CASSEKTGASFYEQYF. The CDR3 DNA reads as TGTGCCAGTAGTGAAAAGACAGGGGCCTCTTTCTACGAGCAGTACTTC.

The chain joins TRBV11-2 to TRBJ1-2; 9 nucleotides line up with TRBD1. This CDR3 is 16 amino acids long. CDR1 and CDR2 from the germline V gene are SGHAT and FQNNGV. The J segment lost 6 bases and the V segment lost 4 bases, leaving 12 bases of the junction unmatched. This CDR3 is CASSSLRGGTGHGYTF. In DNA, the CDR3 is TGTGCCAGCAGCTCCCTAAGGGGCGGGACAGGGCATGGCTACACCTTC.

The V and J genes are TRBV5-1 and TRBJ1-4; a possible D gene is TRBD1 (5 bases). CDR1 SGHRS and CDR2 YFSETQ come from the germline V gene. The CDR3 has 14 amino acids. V shed 4 bases and J shed 3 bases, with 10 bases lying between them. The CDR3 is CASSLGPPNEKLFF. In DNA, the CDR3 is TGCGCCAGCAGCCTGGGACCGCCTAATGAAAAACTGTTTTTT.

The gene calls are TRBV5-1 and TRBJ2-2; 7 positions agree with TRBD1. There are 18 residues in the CDR3. V dropped 0 bases and J dropped 6; count of bases not matched to a gene: 14. The germline V gene encodes CDR1 SGHRS and CDR2 YFSETQ. CDR3 in DNA: TGCGCCAGCAGCTTGGACAGAAGACAGGGCGGCTGGGCCGGGGAGCTGTTTTTT. Its translation is CASSLDRRQGGWAGELFF.

The genes are TRBV28 and TRBJ1-5; possibly TRBD1 for D (5 bases). V was shortened by 6 bases and J by 4 bases, with 13 bases between the two germline ends. The CDR3 has 14 residues. Germline V gene sequence: CDR1 MDHEN, CDR2 SYDVKM. CDR3 amino acids: CASSRELGNQPQHF. The CDR3 DNA is TGTGCCAGCAGCAGGGAATTAGGGAATCAGCCCCAGCATTTT.

This clone has just one count. The chain couples TRBV28 to TRBJ1-2; D is unresolved. This CDR3 contains 14 residues. V was clipped by 1 base and J by 7 bases, with 13 bases between them. Germline assignment: CDR1 MDHEN and CDR2 SYDVKM. The CDR3, as DNA: TGTGCCAGCAGTTTATATAACGGCGCCTCTGGCTACACCTTC. Its protein product is CASSLYNGASGYTF.

J is TRBJ1-5 and V is TRBV7-6; 10 bases fit TRBD1. The CDR3 runs to 14 residues. V trimming: 4 bases; J trimming: 7 bases; junction bases outside the gene matches: 4. CDR1 and CDR2 from the germline V gene are SGHVS and FNYEAQ. CDR3 residues: CASSSGTGAQPQHF. In DNA form, the CDR3 reads TGTGCCAGCAGCTCTGGGACAGGGGCCCAGCCCCAGCATTTT.